These 32 T cell receptor beta chains originate from one sample sequenced in a study of blood T cell repertoires in COVID-19. The assay was immunoSEQ multiplex PCR, and TCRdb's table has in-frame clones only and misses some. The sample includes roughly 50,000 clones, more than 80% of them seen just once. Sequencing input: peripheral blood. These receptors were obtained from a man in his sixties with acute or convalescent COVID-19.

This sequence joins TRBV11-2 and TRBJ2-7; 10 bases fit TRBD2. CDR1 SGHAT and CDR2 FQNNGV come from the germline V gene. The J segment lost 6 bases and the V segment lost 2 bases, leaving 16 bases of the junction unmatched. The CDR3 consists of 18 residues. The CDR3 region is CASSLPVLAGEGISEQYF. The CDR3 coding sequence is TGTGCCAGCAGCTTACCCGTTCTAGCGGGAGAGGGTATTAGCGAGCAGTACTTC.

This clone has just one count. J is TRBJ2-5 and V is TRBV6-2 or TRBV6-3; D unclear. The V gene's germline CDR1 is MNHEY and CDR2 SVGEGT. This CDR3 has 12 amino acids. V lost 6 bases and J 5 bases, leaving 10 bases between the germline ends. The CDR3 loop reads CASSDRLETQYF. CDR3 DNA sequence: TGTGCCAGCAGCGACCGACTTGAGACCCAGTACTTC.

This chain joins TRBV9 and TRBJ2-5; 8 positions agree with TRBD2. The germline V gene encodes CDR1 SGDLS and CDR2 YYNGEE. This CDR3 region has 13 residues. With V trimmed by 5 bases and J by 2 bases, 2 bases remained unmatched. The CDR3 protein is CASRASGQETQYF. In nucleotides, the CDR3 is TGTGCCAGCAGGGCTAGCGGGCAAGAGACCCAGTACTTC.

The V gene is TRBV2, the J gene TRBJ1-1; no clear D gene. V lost 6 bases, J lost 10 bases, and 15 bases lay in between. CDR1 is SNHLY, CDR2 FYNNEI, per germline. The CDR3 covers 12 residues. The CDR3 protein is CASSGRNRGAFF. The CDR3 bases are TGTGCCAGCAGCGGGAGGAACAGAGGAGCTTTCTTT.

The rearrangement joins TRBV5-1 to TRBJ2-6; D is ambiguous. V lost 0 bases and J lost 0, with 7 bases in between. The CDR3 runs 16 residues. CDR1 is SGHRS and CDR2 is YFSETQ in the germline V gene. In DNA, the CDR3 is TGCGCCAGCAGCTTGGTCTCGTCCTCTGGGGCCAACGTCCTGACTTTC. Translating it yields CASSLVSSSGANVLTF.

V and J are TRBV27 and TRBJ1-3; D is unclear. Deletions cut 5 bases from V and 1 base from J, with 9 bases between. Germline CDR1 reads MNHEY; CDR2 reads SMNVEV (reference sequence). This CDR3 is 14 amino acids long. CDR3 in DNA: TGTGCCAGCAGTACTAGTGGGTCTGGAAACACCATATATTTT. This gives the protein CASSTSGSGNTIYF.

This chain uses TRBV13 with TRBJ2-7; 12 positions agree with TRBD2. In germline, CDR1 is PRHDT, CDR2 FYEKMQ (reference sequence). The CDR3 consists of 14 residues. Trimming at V came to 5 bases and at J to 4 bases, leaving 3 bases not matched to a gene. The CDR3 loop reads CASSRLAGVYEQYF. CDR3 sequence (DNA): TGTGCCAGCAGCCGACTAGCGGGAGTATACGAGCAGTACTTC.

This clone occurred a few times. The V call is TRBV6-5, the J call TRBJ2-3; TRBD2 is a possible D gene (5 bases). Trimming removed 6 bases from V and 1 base from J, with 8 bases in between. The CDR3 is 13 residues long. Per the germline V gene, CDR1 is MNHEY and CDR2 is SVGAGI. The CDR3 spells CASRTEGTDTQYF. DNA of the CDR3: TGTGCCAGCAGGACGGAGGGCACAGATACGCAGTATTTT.

The genes are TRBV7-9 and TRBJ2-3, with 9 bases that match TRBD2. Trimming removed 1 base from V and 3 bases from J; junction bases left unmatched: 11. Germline lookup yields CDR1 SEHNR and CDR2 FQNEAQ (reference sequence). There are 18 residues in the CDR3. The CDR3 sequence: CASSLGRFSGSFTDTQYF. CDR3 DNA: TGTGCCAGCAGCTTAGGAAGATTTAGCGGGAGCTTTACAGATACGCAGTATTTT.

This sequence joins TRBV11-2 and TRBJ1-4; 7 bases fit TRBD1. The CDR3 consists of 18 residues. With 0 bases clipped from V and 8 bases from J, the junction kept 15 bases outside the gene matches. The germline V gene encodes CDR1 SGHAT and CDR2 FQNNGV. CDR3 DNA sequence: TGTGCCAGCAGCTTAGATCGAGGAGGGGGCGCCATGATAGAAAAACTGTTTTTT. This codes for CASSLDRGGGAMIEKLFF.

The rearrangement uses TRBV3-1 (or the pseudogene TRBV3-2) and TRBJ2-1, with TRBD2 matching over 7 bases. V shed 7 bases and J 4 bases; nucleotides not matched to a gene: 10. The CDR3 is made up of 15 amino acids. Germline-derived CDR1 and CDR2 are LGHDT and YNNKEL (reference sequence). The CDR3 DNA reads as TGTGCCAGCACCCGGGGTGGAGCGGGGTACAATGAGCAGTTCTTC. Translating gives CASTRGGAGYNEQFF.

The rearrangement links TRBV6-1 to TRBJ1-1; 8 positions match TRBD1. There are 14 residues in the CDR3. Germline trimming cut 3 bases from V and 3 bases from J; bases unmatched to any gene: 3. Germline V lookup: CDR1 MNHNS, CDR2 SASEGT. DNA of the CDR3: TGTGCCAGCAGTGAGAACAGGGGGGACACTGAAGCTTTCTTT. Protein: CASSENRGDTEAFF.

The J gene is TRBJ2-3, the V gene TRBV5-1; perhaps TRBD1 as D (5 bases). Trimming left V 7 bases short and J 2 bases short, with 11 bases between. The germline CDR1 and CDR2 sequences are SGHRS and YFSETQ. The CDR3 totals 13 residues. CDR3 amino acids: CASGAGYTDTQYF. The CDR3 DNA is TGCGCCAGCGGGGCAGGCTACACAGATACGCAGTATTTT.

The rearrangement uses TRBV2 and TRBJ2-1; a possible D gene is TRBD1 (7 bases). Germline CDR1 SNHLY, CDR2 FYNNEI. Trimming left V 7 bases short and J 15 bases short, with 19 bases between. The length of the CDR3 is 12 residues. In DNA form, the CDR3 reads TGTGCCAGCATCACAGGGGCGGGACGGCTGTTCTTC. Its translation: CASITGAGRLFF.

The chain joins TRBV7-9 to TRBJ2-5; 8 positions agree with TRBD1. Germline values: CDR1 SEHNR, CDR2 FQNEAQ (reference sequence). CDR3 length: 14 amino acids. The J segment lost 6 bases and the V segment lost 2 bases, leaving 5 bases of the junction unmatched. The CDR3 spells CASSLSGGVKTQYF. CDR3 bases: TGTGCCAGCAGCTTATCAGGGGGCGTCAAGACCCAGTACTTC.

The chain joins TRBV9 to TRBJ1-3; 7 bases are shared with TRBD1. Germline V gives CDR1 SGDLS, CDR2 YYNGEE. The CDR3 is 14 amino acids. Trimming took 4 bases from V and 2 from J; bases not matched to a gene: 3. Here the CDR3 DNA reads TGTGCCAGCAGCCCAAGGGGGCCTGGAAACACCATATATTTT. Protein product: CASSPRGPGNTIYF.

The V call is TRBV9, the J call TRBJ2-4, with TRBD2 matching over 13 bases. Germline-derived CDR1 and CDR2 are SGDLS and YYNGEE. This CDR3 comprises 17 residues. With 3 bases clipped from V and 2 bases from J, the junction kept 5 bases outside the gene matches. DNA for the CDR3: TGTGCCAGCAGCGCCGGACTAGCGGGAGTAACCAAAAACATTCAGTACTTC. Translated: CASSAGLAGVTKNIQYF.

The V gene is TRBV21-1, the J gene TRBJ2-7; TRBD1 reflects the table's D call only, with no check against the DNA. TRBV21-1 is marked as a pseudogene. The CDR3 runs to 17 residues. The CDR3: CASSKGDPGQGSYEQYF. The CDR3 region has the DNA TGTGCCAGCAGCAAAGGAGATCCGGGACAGGGATCCTACGAGCAGTACTTC.

The J gene is TRBJ2-1, the V gene TRBV9; TRBD2 agrees at 9 bases. The germline gives CDR1 SGDLS, CDR2 YYNGEE. J gave up 8 bases and V 1 base, and 7 bases lay outside the gene matches. The CDR3 extends over 15 amino acids. The CDR3 DNA follows: TGTGCCAGCAGCGTACTAGCGGGACGAGCCCATGAGCAGTTCTTC. Amino acids: CASSVLAGRAHEQFF.

This clone was found once. This chain uses TRBV7-2 with TRBJ2-3, with 10 bases that match TRBD2. Germline CDR1 is SGHTA and CDR2 is FQGNSA. Unmatched junction bases numbered 10, after V lost 2 bases and J lost 2 bases. The CDR3 covers 18 residues. In nucleotides, the CDR3 is TGTGCCAGCAGCTTAACCTCTAGCGGGAGCGGGGTCACAGATACGCAGTATTTT. Amino acids: CASSLTSSGSGVTDTQYF. Full variable domain (missing parts from reference TRBV7-2 and TRBJ2-3): GAGVSQSPSNKVTEKGKDVELRCDPISGHTALYWYRQSLGQGLEFLIYFQGNSAPDKSGLPSDRFSAERTGGSVSTLTIQRTQQEDSAVYLCASSLTSSGSGVTDTQYFGPGTRLTVL.

The rearrangement joins TRBV7-9 to TRBJ2-3; 8 bases fit TRBD1. From germline, CDR1 is SEHNR and CDR2 FQNEAQ (reference sequence). The CDR3 has 15 amino acids. V lost 5 bases to trimming and J lost 4 bases; unmatched junction nucleotides: 8. CDR3 in amino acids: CASSRPGQGSDTQYF. The DNA for the CDR3 is TGTGCCAGCAGCCGCCCCGGACAGGGATCAGATACGCAGTATTTT.

This chain links TRBV5-1 with TRBJ1-2; no definite D call. V was pared by 0 bases and J by 6 bases, with 6 bases between. The germline CDR1 and CDR2 sequences are SGHRS and YFSETQ. The length of the CDR3 is 12 residues. CDR3: CASSLDADGYTF. The CDR3 DNA sequence: TGCGCCAGCAGCTTGGATGCAGATGGCTACACCTTC.

This clone was picked up one time. The sample carries other DNA sequences with the same CDR3. The rearrangement joins TRBV24-1 to TRBJ2-1; perhaps TRBD1 as D (6 bases). Per germline, CDR1 KGHDR and CDR2 SFDVKD. The ends were cut back, 3 bases at V and 0 bases at J, with 11 bases in the middle. The CDR3 length is 16 residues. CDR3: CATSDLRGSSYNEQFF. The CDR3 DNA follows: TGTGCCACCAGTGATCTTAGGGGGAGCTCCTACAATGAGCAGTTCTTC.

The chain is built from TRBV5-1 and TRBJ1-2; TRBD1 matches at 9 bases. The CDR3 loop spans 15 amino acids. The germline V gene encodes CDR1 SGHRS and CDR2 YFSETQ. With V trimmed by 0 bases and J by 8 bases, 8 bases remained unmatched. CDR3 protein: CASSLGTQGAGGYTF. The CDR3 DNA reads as TGCGCCAGCAGCTTGGGGACACAGGGGGCGGGGGGCTACACCTTC.

This clone is a singleton in its sample. The chain has TRBV4-1 and TRBJ2-1; 7 bases match TRBD2. V was clipped by 4 bases and J by 2 bases; unmatched bases: 5. This CDR3 region has 15 residues. CDR1 and CDR2 (germline): MGHRA, YSYEKL. CDR3 bases: TGCGCCAGCAGCCTAGCGGGTCTGACCTACAATGAGCAGTTCTTC. Amino acid sequence: CASSLAGLTYNEQFF.

V gene TRBV27 combines with J gene TRBJ1-1; 7 bases fit TRBD1. The germline V gene has CDR1 MNHEY and CDR2 SMNVEV (reference sequence). There are 13 residues in the CDR3. J lost 6 bases, V lost 6 bases, and 7 bases had no gene match. This CDR3 reads CASRPRQGSEAFF. The CDR3 coding sequence is TGTGCCAGCAGACCTCGACAGGGATCTGAAGCTTTCTTT.

This chain joins TRBV28 and TRBJ1-1; 10 bases map to TRBD1. CDR1 is MDHEN, CDR2 SYDVKM, per germline. V was clipped by 0 bases and J by 4 bases; unmatched bases: 8. This CDR3 is 17 amino acids long. CDR3 loop: CASSLWAGTGVGTEAFF. CDR3 DNA: TGTGCCAGCAGTTTATGGGCCGGGACAGGGGTTGGCACTGAAGCTTTCTTT.

V usage is TRBV27 and J usage is TRBJ1-4, with 10 bases lining up with TRBD1. Looked up from germline, CDR1 is MNHEY and CDR2 is SMNVEV (reference sequence). CDR3 length: 17 amino acids. The V and J ends lost 3 bases and 7 bases, in that order; junction bases with no gene match: 11. The CDR3 here is CASSFGGGTGEREKLFF. As DNA, the CDR3 is TGTGCCAGCAGTTTTGGGGGCGGGACAGGGGAGCGTGAAAAACTGTTTTTT.

This clone counts as medium-sized (0.01 to 0.1%). V is TRBV28 and J is TRBJ1-1; 8 bases match TRBD1. The CDR3 extends over 16 amino acids. Trimming at V came to 4 bases and at J to 1 base, leaving 8 bases not matched to a gene. Germline V gene sequence: CDR1 MDHEN, CDR2 SYDVKM. DNA for the CDR3: TGTGCCAGCAGTTCTCCGCCCGGGACAGGGAACACTGAAGCTTTCTTT. Protein product: CASSSPPGTGNTEAFF.

The V call is TRBV6-1, the J call TRBJ2-3; 7 bases align to TRBD1. The CDR3 length is 16 residues. Trimming removed 2 bases from V and 4 bases from J; junction bases left unmatched: 9. The germline CDR1 and CDR2 sequences are MNHNS and SASEGT. DNA for the CDR3: TGTGCCAGCAGTGAAAGGTTTGGACAGGCTGCAGATACGCAGTATTTT. It translates to CASSERFGQAADTQYF.

The V gene is TRBV6-5, the J gene TRBJ1-5; D unclear. Looked up from germline, CDR1 is MNHEY and CDR2 is SVGAGI. The CDR3 length is 15 residues. Trimming stripped 6 bases from V and 3 bases from J, with 15 bases between. The CDR3 reads CASRPGSVINQPQHF. As DNA, the CDR3 is TGTGCCAGCAGGCCTGGGAGTGTGATCAATCAGCCCCAGCATTTT.

In DNA form, the CDR3 reads TGTGCCAGCAGCCCTAGGGACACCAAATCTGGGGCCAACGTCCTGACTTTC. It yields the protein CASSPRDTKSGANVLTF. The V call is TRBV6-2 or TRBV6-3, the J call TRBJ2-6, with D perhaps TRBD1 (6 bases). The germline gives CDR1 MNHEY, CDR2 SVGEGT. The CDR3 covers 17 residues. V was shortened by 6 bases and J by 1 base, with 16 bases between the two germline ends.